This T cell receptor beta chain was retrieved from a study of blood T cells in healthy people across ages. Notes on the study in general: TCR beta diversity, measured per million T cells, fell in a roughly linear way with age.

Primers used in a second PCR of roughly 6 to 11 cycles were a sample-barcoded 5' primer and a J-beta primer mix. A template-switch adaptor that had 12 random nucleotides put a tag on each cDNA molecule. TCRdb processed the 5' RACE reads anew with MiXCR; each CDR3 protein has one entry. The sample records about 1,800,000 distinct CDR3 sequences, 28% being singletons. The V end lost 8 bases, the J end lost 1 base, and 20 bases lay between the germline ends. Germline V gives CDR1 SQVTM, CDR2 ANQGSEA. This CDR3 comprises 15 residues. Only one count was recorded for this clonotype. Antigen unknown. The sample providers were healthy Caucasian people from Russia, aged about 6 to 90.

The sequenced sample consisted of blood. This chain connects TRBV29-1 to TRBJ2-5, with no clear D. The TCR sequence derives from a woman in her 30s in good health. Here the CDR3 reads CSLRGKNEAQETQYF. The CDR3 nucleotides read TGCAGCCTCCGTGGGAAGAACGAGGCCCAAGAGACCCAGTACTTC.